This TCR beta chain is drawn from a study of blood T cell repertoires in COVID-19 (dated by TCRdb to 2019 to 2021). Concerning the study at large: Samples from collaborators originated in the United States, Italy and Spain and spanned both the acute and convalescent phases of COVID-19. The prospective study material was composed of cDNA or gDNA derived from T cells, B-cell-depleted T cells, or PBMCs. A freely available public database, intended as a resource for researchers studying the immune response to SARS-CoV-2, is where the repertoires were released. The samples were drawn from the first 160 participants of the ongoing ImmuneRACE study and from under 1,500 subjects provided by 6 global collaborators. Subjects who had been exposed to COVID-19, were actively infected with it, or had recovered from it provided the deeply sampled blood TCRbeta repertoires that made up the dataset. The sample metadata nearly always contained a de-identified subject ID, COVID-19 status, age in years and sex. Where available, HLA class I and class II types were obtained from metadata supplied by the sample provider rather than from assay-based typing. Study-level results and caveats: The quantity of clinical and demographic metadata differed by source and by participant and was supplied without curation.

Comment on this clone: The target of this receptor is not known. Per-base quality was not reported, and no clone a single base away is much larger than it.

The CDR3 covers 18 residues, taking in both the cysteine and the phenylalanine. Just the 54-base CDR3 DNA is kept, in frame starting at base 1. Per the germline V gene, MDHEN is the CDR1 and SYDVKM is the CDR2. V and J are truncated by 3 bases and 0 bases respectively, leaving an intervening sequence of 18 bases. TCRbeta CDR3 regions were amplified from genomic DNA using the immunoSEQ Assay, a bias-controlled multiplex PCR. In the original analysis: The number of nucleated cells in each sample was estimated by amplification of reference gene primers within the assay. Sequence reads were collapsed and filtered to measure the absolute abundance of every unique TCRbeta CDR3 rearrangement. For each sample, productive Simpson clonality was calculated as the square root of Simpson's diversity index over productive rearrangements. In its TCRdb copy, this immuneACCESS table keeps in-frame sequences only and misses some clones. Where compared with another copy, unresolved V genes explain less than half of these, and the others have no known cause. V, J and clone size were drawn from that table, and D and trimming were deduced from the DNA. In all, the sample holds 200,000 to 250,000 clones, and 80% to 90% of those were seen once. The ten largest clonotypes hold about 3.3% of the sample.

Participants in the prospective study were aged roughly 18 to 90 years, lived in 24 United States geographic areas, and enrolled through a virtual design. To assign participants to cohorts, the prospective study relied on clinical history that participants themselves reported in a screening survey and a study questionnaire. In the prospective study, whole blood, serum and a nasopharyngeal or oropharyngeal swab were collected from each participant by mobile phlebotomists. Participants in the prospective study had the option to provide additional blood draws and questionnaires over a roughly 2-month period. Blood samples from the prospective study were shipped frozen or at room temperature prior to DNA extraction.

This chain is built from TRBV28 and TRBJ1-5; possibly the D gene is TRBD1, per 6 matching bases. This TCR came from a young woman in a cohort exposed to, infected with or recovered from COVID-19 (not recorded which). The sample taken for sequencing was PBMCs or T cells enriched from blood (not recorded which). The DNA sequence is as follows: TGTGCCAGCAGTTTTTTGCAGGGGAGTGTATATAGCAATCAGCCCCAGCATTTT. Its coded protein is CASSFLQGSVYSNQPQHF.